The 5 T cell receptor beta chains in this list originate from one sample, sequenced in a study of T cells after yellow fever vaccination. Each CDR3 protein gets one entry after TCRdb re-called the 5' RACE reads with MiXCR. In the table there are approximately 160,000 distinct CDR3 sequences, 9.3% of which are singletons. The sequencing used CD8+ T cells sorted from PBMCs, collected 45 days after the yellow fever booster vaccination. Receptors were obtained from a man aged 18 to 30 who received the YFV17D yellow fever vaccine.

The chain is built from TRBV10-3 and TRBJ1-6, with unresolved D. V lost 3 bases and J lost 7, with 13 bases in between. Per the germline V gene, CDR1 is ENHRY and CDR2 is SYGVKD. The CDR3 is made up of 15 amino acids. The CDR3 loop reads CAISDGTLLNSPLHF. In DNA, the CDR3 is TGTGCCATCAGTGACGGCACACTTCTAAATTCACCCCTCCACTTT.

This clonotype was seen only a few times. V gene TRBV9 combines with J gene TRBJ2-4; D ambiguous. The CDR3 has 16 amino acids. Trimming removed 1 base at V and 2 bases at J, with 13 bases between. Per the germline V gene, CDR1 is SGDLS and CDR2 is YYNGEE. DNA of the CDR3: TGTGCCAGCAGCGTATTTGTGGAACCTCCCAAAAACATTCAGTACTTC. Protein product: CASSVFVEPPKNIQYF.

Ten or more counts support this clonotype. The chain carries TRBV7-2 and TRBJ2-1; D is unresolved. The CDR3 is 13 residues long. V was cut by 5 bases and J by 12 bases, with 17 bases left in between. Germline CDR1 SGHTA, CDR2 FQGNSA. CDR3 DNA sequence: TGTGCCAGCAGCCGAGAACCCGTAGGCGCGCAGTTCTTC. It is translated as CASSREPVGAQFF.

This clonotype has at least ten counts. V gene TRBV27 combines with J gene TRBJ1-5; no clear D gene. The germline V gene has CDR1 MNHEY and CDR2 SMNVEV (reference sequence). The CDR3 consists of 16 residues. Deletions cut 6 bases from V and 3 bases from J, with 18 bases between. The CDR3 sequence: CASSTLPRAPNQPQHF. Here the CDR3 DNA reads TGTGCCAGCAGCACCCTTCCCCGGGCCCCCAATCAGCCCCAGCATTTT.

The chain has TRBV4-2 and TRBJ1-4; weak D call: TRBD1 (6 bases). Trimming removed 0 bases from V and 3 bases from J, with 11 bases in between. This CDR3 has 16 residues. CDR1 is LGHNA, CDR2 YNFKEQ, per germline. This chain's CDR3 is CASSQEQGAANEKLFF. Written as DNA, the CDR3 is TGTGCCAGCAGCCAAGAACAGGGAGCGGCTAATGAAAAACTGTTTTTT.